This entry lists 9 T cell receptor beta chains sequenced from one sample in a study of blood T cell repertoires in COVID-19. TCRdb's table, derived via immunoSEQ multiplex PCR, lists solely in-frame clones and lacks some. The sample comprises roughly 200,000 clones, about nine tenths of which are singletons, and about 2.2% rests with the top ten. The sequencing sample was made of PBMCs or T cells enriched from blood (not recorded which). These receptor sequences come from a woman in her 30s who had recovered from COVID-19.

V usage is TRBV29-1 and J usage is TRBJ2-2, with D unclear. Germline V CDR1 and CDR2: SQVTM, ANQGSEA. V lost 5 bases, J lost 6 bases, and 10 bases lay in between. This CDR3 contains 12 residues. For the CDR3, the DNA is TGCAGCGTTATAGATAACGCCGGGGAGCTGTTTTTT. This encodes CSVIDNAGELFF.

The CDR3 here is CASSRAWTSGGDTYEQYF. CDR3 DNA: TGTGCCAGCAGTCGTGCATGGACTAGCGGGGGAGATACCTACGAGCAGTACTTC. J is TRBJ2-7 and V is TRBV6-6; 13 bases align to TRBD2. V dropped 5 bases and J dropped 2; count of bases not matched to a gene: 12. This CDR3 has 18 residues. Germline lookup yields CDR1 MNHNY and CDR2 SVGAGI (reference sequence).

This chain joins TRBV30 and TRBJ2-3; 8 bases line up with TRBD2. V was pared by 2 bases and J by 3 bases, with 1 base of the junction left unmatched. The CDR3 runs to 13 residues. CDR1 is GTSNPN, CDR2 SVGIG, per germline (reference sequence). The CDR3 DNA sequence: TGTGCCTGGAGTAGCGGGGGAACAGATACGCAGTATTTT. Its translation: CAWSSGGTDTQYF.

This clone has just a few counts. The rearrangement uses TRBV21-1 and TRBJ1-1; no check of the table's D call, TRBD1, against the DNA was made. TRBV21-1 is reported as a pseudogene. The CDR3 extends over 13 amino acids. CDR3 DNA: TGTGCCAGCAGCAAAATCGTCAGGGGAACAGCTTTCTTT. It codes for CASSKIVRGTAFF.

V is TRBV19 and J is TRBJ1-5, with D possibly TRBD1 on 5 matching bases. CDR1 and CDR2 from the germline V gene are LNHDA and SQIVND (reference sequence). Trimming removed 6 bases at V and 4 bases at J, with 10 bases between. The CDR3 extends over 13 amino acids. The CDR3 reads CASSPGGNQPQHF. The CDR3 DNA is TGTGCCAGTAGCCCGGGGGGTAATCAGCCCCAGCATTTT.

The CDR3 region is CASSYASRTANTEAFF. The CDR3 DNA is TGTGCCAGCAGTTACGCGTCTCGGACAGCGAACACTGAAGCTTTCTTT. The rearrangement links TRBV6-5 to TRBJ1-1, with D maybe TRBD1 (6 bases). This CDR3 region has 16 residues. Per the germline V gene, CDR1 is MNHEY and CDR2 is SVGAGI. The germline V and J ends were trimmed by 2 bases and 1 base, with 14 bases remaining between them.

This clone was seen more than once but under ten times. This chain connects TRBV10-2 to TRBJ1-2; D gene uncertain. Germline assignment: CDR1 WSHSY and CDR2 SAAADI. This CDR3 spans 14 amino acids. Trimming shortened V by 0 bases and J by 6 bases, and 11 bases separated the two germline ends. The CDR3 region is CASSESAERHGYTF. Here the CDR3 DNA reads TGCGCCAGCAGTGAGTCGGCAGAGAGGCATGGCTACACCTTC.

The V and J genes are TRBV6-1 and TRBJ1-2; D is perhaps TRBD1 (6 bases). Trimming removed 0 bases from V and 1 base from J, with 9 bases in between. The CDR3 consists of 15 residues. Germline V gene sequence: CDR1 MNHNS, CDR2 SASEGT. Here the CDR3 reads CASSEARGNNYGYTF. In DNA form, the CDR3 reads TGTGCCAGCAGTGAAGCTAGGGGGAATAACTATGGCTACACCTTC.

V gene TRBV9 combines with J gene TRBJ2-5; TRBD2 aligns across 10 bases. Germline assignment: CDR1 SGDLS and CDR2 YYNGEE. The CDR3 runs to 16 residues. V shed 4 bases, J shed 0 bases, and the junction held 6 bases outside the gene matches. The CDR3 DNA sequence: TGTGCCAGCAGCCCGGGACTAGCGCAGAACCAAGAGACCCAGTACTTC. Translating it yields CASSPGLAQNQETQYF.